A single sample gave rise to the 29 T cell receptor beta chains below, sequenced in a study of T-cell reconstitution after alpha-beta-depleted transplantation in children. It was with unique molecular identifiers that the TCRbeta library was prepared. TCRdb reprocessed the PCR reads with MiXCR, giving one entry per CDR3 protein. The data show some 200,000 distinct CDR3 sequences, about 8.2% seen once. Sequencing was performed on PBMCs, mostly from graft donor cells, taken 360 days after TCRalphabeta/CD19-depleted stem cell transplant. These receptor sequences come from a male patient between 2 and 10 years old who had a stem cell transplant for acute myeloid leukemia, so the T cells may come from the graft donor.

The rearrangement joins TRBV7-2 to TRBJ2-1, with 8 bases that match TRBD2. The CDR3 consists of 15 residues. The V and J ends lost 1 base and 8 bases, in that order; junction bases with no gene match: 7. Looked up from germline, CDR1 is SGHTA and CDR2 is FQGNSA. CDR3 protein: CASSLVGTSGDEQFF. The CDR3 DNA follows: TGTGCCAGCAGCTTAGTCGGGACTAGTGGCGATGAGCAGTTCTTC.

V and J are TRBV5-1 and TRBJ1-5, with no clear D. The CDR3 runs to 15 residues. The V and J ends lost 0 bases and 7 bases respectively, with 14 bases between them. Germline V lookup: CDR1 SGHRS, CDR2 YFSETQ. The CDR3 DNA is TGCGCCAGCAGCTTGGAGGGCCAGATGAACCAGCCCCAGCATTTT. This sequence encodes CASSLEGQMNQPQHF.

This clonotype appeared a few times. The CDR3: CASSKSDAPPETQYF. CDR3 in DNA: TGCGCCAGCAGCAAATCGGACGCCCCTCCAGAGACCCAGTACTTC. This sequence joins TRBV5-1 and TRBJ2-5; D uncertain. This CDR3 has 15 amino acids. Germline CDR1 SGHRS, CDR2 YFSETQ. Trimming shortened V by 4 bases and J by 4 bases, and 17 bases separated the two germline ends. The variable domain in full, with the rest retrieved from reference TRBV5-1 and TRBJ2-5, is KAGVTQTPRYLIKTRGQQVTLSCSPISGHRSVSWYQQTPGQGLQFLFEYFSETQRNKGNFPGRFSGRQFSNSRSEMNVSTLELGDSALYLCASSKSDAPPETQYFGPGTRLLVL.

The V gene is TRBV7-2, the J gene TRBJ2-7, with 8 bases that match TRBD1. The CDR3 is made up of 16 amino acids. Germline V gene sequence: CDR1 SGHTA, CDR2 FQGNSA. Trimming cost V 2 bases and J 2 bases; bases outside gene matches: 8. The CDR3 nucleotides are TGTGCCAGCAGCTTACAGGGGGCGGTTTTAGCCTACGAGCAGTACTTC. Its translation: CASSLQGAVLAYEQYF.

This clonotype was seen a handful of times. CDR3 protein: CASSLDQGWRSNYGYTF. The CDR3 nucleotides read TGCGCCAGCAGCTTGGACCAGGGTTGGCGGAGTAACTATGGCTACACCTTC. This rearrangement joins TRBV5-1 to TRBJ1-2, with a weak D call TRBD1 (5 bases). CDR1 is SGHRS, CDR2 YFSETQ, per germline. The CDR3 sequence is 17 residues long. The V end lost 0 bases, the J end lost 1 base, and 16 bases lay between the germline ends.

CDR3 DNA sequence: TGTGCCAGCAGTCCCCCAGGACTAGCGGGAGGAGTCGATACGCAGTATTTT. It encodes CASSPPGLAGGVDTQYF. This chain connects TRBV6-2 or TRBV6-3 to TRBJ2-3; 14 positions match TRBD2. Looked up from germline, CDR1 is MNHEY and CDR2 is SVGEGT. This CDR3 comprises 17 residues. J was trimmed by 6 bases and V by 5 bases; bases with no gene match: 10.

Many counts were recorded for this clonotype. The V gene is TRBV29-1, the J gene TRBJ2-3; D unclear. V dropped 6 bases and J dropped 1 base, with 11 bases sitting between them. The CDR3 contains 13 residues. From germline, CDR1 is SQVTM and CDR2 ANQGSEA. CDR3 residues: CSVLGGGTDTQYF. The CDR3 nucleotides are TGCAGCGTCCTTGGCGGAGGCACAGATACGCAGTATTTT.

This chain links TRBV6-5 with TRBJ1-2; TRBD1 matches 12 bases. V shed 6 bases and J 3 bases; nucleotides not matched to a gene: 11. The CDR3 extends over 17 amino acids. The V gene's germline CDR1 is MNHEY and CDR2 SVGAGI. The CDR3 region has the DNA TGTGCCAGCAGATTACCGGGACAGGGGGCGCGGGACTATGGCTACACCTTC. Protein: CASRLPGQGARDYGYTF.

This clonotype was counted only a few times. The chain employs TRBV11-2 and TRBJ2-2; 11 positions match TRBD2. Trimming took 5 bases from V and 6 from J; bases not matched to a gene: 17. Germline V CDR1 and CDR2: SGHAT, FQNNGV. The CDR3 runs 19 residues. The CDR3 loop reads CASSTLATLAGEGPGELFF. CDR3 sequence (DNA): TGTGCCAGCAGCACCCTGGCGACACTAGCGGGAGAGGGACCCGGGGAGCTGTTTTTT. The whole variable domain, remainder taken from reference TRBV11-2 and TRBJ2-2, is EAGVAQSPRYKIIEKRQSVAFWCNPISGHATLYWYQQILGQGPKLLIQFQNNGVVDDSQLPKDRFSAERLKGVDSTLKIQPAKLEDSAVYLCASSTLATLAGEGPGELFFGEGSRLTVL.

A few counts support this clonotype. The chain joins TRBV28 to TRBJ2-5; no clear D. V was pared by 9 bases and J by 0 bases, with 5 bases between. The germline CDR1 and CDR2 sequences are MDHEN and SYDVKM. The CDR3 covers 11 residues. In DNA, the CDR3 is TGTGCCAGTGTGGACCAAGAGACCCAGTACTTC. It yields the protein CASVDQETQYF. Looking up the rest from reference TRBV28 and TRBJ2-5 gives the full variable domain: DVKVTQSSRYLVKRTGEKVFLECVQDMDHENMFWYRQDPGLGLRLIYFSYDVKMKEKGDIPEGYSVSREKKERFSLILESASTNQTSMYLCASVDQETQYFGPGTRLLVL.

This clonotype was detected a few times. The chain joins TRBV7-2 to TRBJ2-7, with a possible D match to TRBD1 (6 bases). V lost 4 bases to trimming and J lost 0 bases, with 13 bases between them. CDR1 SGHTA and CDR2 FQGNSA come from the germline V gene. CDR3 length equals 15 residues. For the CDR3, the DNA is TGTGCCAGCAGCTCCAGGGGCCAGAGCTCCTACGAGCAGTACTTC. As protein: CASSSRGQSSYEQYF.

J is TRBJ2-5 and V is TRBV29-1, with D tentatively TRBD1 (6 bases). Trimming stripped 2 bases from V and 4 bases from J, with 14 bases between. From germline, CDR1 is SQVTM and CDR2 ANQGSEA. The CDR3 sequence is 14 residues long. The CDR3 DNA is TGCAGCGTTGAACCGGGACAATTGAGAGAGACCCAGTACTTC. Protein: CSVEPGQLRETQYF. The entire variable domain, with the rest obtained from reference TRBV29-1 and TRBJ2-5, is as follows: SAVISQKPSRDICQRGTSLTIQCQVDSQVTMMFWYRQQPGQSLTLIATANQGSEATYESGFVIDKFPISRPNLTFSTLTVSNMSPEDSSIYLCSVEPGQLRETQYFGPGTRLLVL.

This clonotype was detected a few times. J is TRBJ1-2 and V is TRBV5-1, with D hard to call. V gave up 4 bases and J gave up 8 bases, with 15 bases separating them. Germline CDR1 reads SGHRS; CDR2 reads YFSETQ. CDR3 length: 13 residues. In nucleotides, the CDR3 is TGCGCCAGCAGCCCAATCGGAGGACTAGGCTACACCTTC. Translating gives CASSPIGGLGYTF.

This clonotype was counted at least ten times. The chain couples TRBV5-1 to TRBJ2-3; 9 positions match TRBD1. V lost 4 bases to trimming and J lost 0 bases; unmatched junction nucleotides: 9. This CDR3 contains 17 residues. Per the germline V gene, CDR1 is SGHRS and CDR2 is YFSETQ. The CDR3 spells CASSGGQGYLSTDTQYF. The CDR3 DNA reads as TGCGCCAGCAGCGGAGGACAGGGGTACCTTAGCACAGATACGCAGTATTTT.

The table lists this clonotype with a few counts. The chain combines TRBV29-1 with TRBJ1-3, with D uncertain. The CDR3 loop spans 12 amino acids. CDR1 and CDR2 from the germline V gene are SQVTM and ANQGSEA. V lost 4 bases to trimming and J lost 4 bases, with 8 bases between them. The CDR3 here is CSVGLRGNTIYF. Here the CDR3 DNA reads TGCAGCGTTGGATTACGGGGAAACACCATATATTTT. Combining the CDR3 with reference TRBV29-1 and TRBJ1-3 gives the whole variable domain SAVISQKPSRDICQRGTSLTIQCQVDSQVTMMFWYRQQPGQSLTLIATANQGSEATYESGFVIDKFPISRPNLTFSTLTVSNMSPEDSSIYLCSVGLRGNTIYFGEGSWLTVV.

J is TRBJ2-7 and V is TRBV30; D is perhaps TRBD1 (5 bases). The CDR3 is made up of 13 amino acids. The germline V gene encodes CDR1 GTSNPN and CDR2 SVGIG (reference sequence). Trimming cost V 7 bases and J 7 bases, with 20 bases left between them. The CDR3 bases are TGTGCCTTACGCTCGACAGAATCAGGGGAGCAGTACTTC. Its translation: CALRSTESGEQYF. Full variable domain (remainder filled in from reference TRBV30 and TRBJ2-7): SQTIHQWPATLVQPVGSPLSLECTVEGTSNPNLYWYRQAAGRGLQLLFYSVGIGQISSEVPQNLSASRPQDRQFILSSKKLLLSDSGFYLCALRSTESGEQYFGPGTRLTVT.

The V and J genes are TRBV20-1 and TRBJ2-1; possible D gene TRBD2, 6 bases. CDR3 length: 14 amino acids. Trimming took off 5 bases at V and 6 bases at J, with 17 bases between the two ends. The germline CDR1 and CDR2 sequences are DFQATT and SNEGSKA (reference sequence). CDR3 nucleotide sequence: TGCAGTGCTGGGGAAGGGTACGGGGGCAATGAGCAGTTCTTC. It yields the protein CSAGEGYGGNEQFF.

The V call is TRBV5-6, the J call TRBJ1-3; TRBD1 matches at 7 bases. The CDR3 covers 14 residues. Germline V lookup: CDR1 SGHDT, CDR2 YYEEEE. Germline trimming cut 4 bases from V and 3 bases from J; bases unmatched to any gene: 4. Here the CDR3 DNA reads TGTGCCAGCAGCCCGGGGACAGTTGGAAACACCATATATTTT. Protein: CASSPGTVGNTIYF.

This clonotype was recorded many times. The gene calls are TRBV20-1 and TRBJ1-3; D unresolved. This CDR3 has 14 residues. CDR1 is DFQATT and CDR2 is SNEGSKA in the germline V gene (reference sequence). Deletions cut 4 bases from V and 0 bases from J, with 10 bases between. CDR3 sequence: CSANSDSSGNTIYF. The DNA for the CDR3 is TGCAGTGCTAATTCTGATAGCTCTGGAAACACCATATATTTT.

The J gene is TRBJ1-2, the V gene TRBV6-1, with TRBD1 identical over 8 bases. CDR3 length: 14 amino acids. Trimming took 5 bases from V and 4 from J; bases not matched to a gene: 6. The germline gives CDR1 MNHNS, CDR2 SASEGT. CDR3 DNA sequence: TGTGCCAGCAGTATGCAGGGGGCCTCCTATGGCTACACCTTC. This translates into CASSMQGASYGYTF.

This clonotype has a count of ten or more. V is TRBV15 and J is TRBJ2-3, with 13 bases aligning to TRBD2. Trimming at V came to 8 bases and at J to 1 base, leaving 3 bases not matched to a gene. CDR1 is LNHNV and CDR2 is YYDKDF in the germline V gene (reference sequence). This CDR3 has 15 amino acids. The CDR3 DNA is TGTGCCACCGGACTAGCGGGAGTACGCACAGATACGCAGTATTTT. Amino acid sequence: CATGLAGVRTDTQYF. The full variable domain, its missing parts supplied by reference TRBV15 and TRBJ2-3, is DAMVIQNPRYQVTQFGKPVTLSCSQTLNHNVMYWYQQKSSQAPKLLFHYYDKDFNNEADTPDNFQSRRPNTSFCFLDIRSPGLGDTAMYLCATGLAGVRTDTQYFGPGTRLTVL.

The V gene is TRBV6-9, the J gene TRBJ1-4, with TRBD1 identical over 9 bases. Germline loops: CDR1 MNHGY, CDR2 SVAAGI. This CDR3 is built from 15 residues. V trimming: 5 bases; J trimming: 6 bases; junction bases outside the gene matches: 7. The CDR3 DNA follows: TGTGCCAGCAGTCTTACAGGGGGCTGGGATGAAAAACTGTTTTTT. Encoded protein: CASSLTGGWDEKLFF.

This chain links TRBV5-1 with TRBJ2-5, with TRBD2 matching 8 bases. Germline CDR1 and CDR2: SGHRS and YFSETQ. This CDR3 has 15 residues. J lost 5 bases, V lost 0 bases, and 6 bases had no gene match. The CDR3 spells CASSLAAGGVETQYF. The CDR3 nucleotides read TGCGCCAGCAGCTTGGCCGCGGGAGGCGTGGAGACCCAGTACTTC.

The table lists this clonotype with a few counts. Just one base apart from a much larger clone, this may be a read error. This chain joins TRBV15 and TRBJ2-5; no reliable D call. CDR1 and CDR2 (germline): LNHNV, YYDKDF (reference sequence). Trimming left V 0 bases short and J 5 bases short, with 7 bases between. The CDR3 totals 13 residues. In nucleotides, the CDR3 is TGTGCCACCAGCAGAGATCTTGGGGAGACCCAGTACTTC. This translates into CATSRDLGETQYF.

This clonotype was seen more than once but under ten times. V and J are TRBV20-1 and TRBJ2-5; 7 bases align to TRBD2. Germline V gene sequence: CDR1 DFQATT, CDR2 SNEGSKA (reference sequence). This CDR3 region has 14 residues. Losses at the gene ends were 5 bases for V and 1 base for J; bases not matched to a gene: 7. The CDR3 is CSARTRGAQETQYF. The CDR3 nucleotides read TGCAGTGCTCGGACTAGAGGGGCCCAAGAGACCCAGTACTTC.

This clonotype was found many times. The V gene is TRBV29-1, the J gene TRBJ2-2, with D perhaps matching TRBD1 (6 bases). Trimming took off 5 bases at V and 5 bases at J, with 15 bases between the two ends. From germline, CDR1 is SQVTM and CDR2 ANQGSEA. CDR3 length: 14 residues. CDR3: CSVSRVGGTGELFF. As DNA, the CDR3 is TGCAGCGTTTCCCGGGTAGGGGGAACCGGGGAGCTGTTTTTT.

The rearrangement links TRBV12-3 or TRBV12-4 to TRBJ2-4; D might be TRBD1 (5 bases). This CDR3 region has 16 residues. V lost 6 bases and J lost 6, with 21 bases in between. As DNA, the CDR3 is TGTGCCAGCAGCTTCCAAAAGGGCGGAAGGGGAAACATTCAGTACTTC. Translating gives CASSFQKGGRGNIQYF.

The chain is built from TRBV5-1 and TRBJ2-3; D possibly corresponds to TRBD1 (5 bases). This CDR3 region has 15 residues. Trimming cost V 4 bases and J 1 base, with 13 bases left between them. Germline CDR1 reads SGHRS; CDR2 reads YFSETQ. CDR3 region: CASSQAVGGTDTQYF. CDR3 nucleotides: TGCGCCAGCAGCCAGGCCGTAGGGGGCACAGATACGCAGTATTTT. Filled out from reference TRBV5-1 and TRBJ2-3, the complete variable domain reads KAGVTQTPRYLIKTRGQQVTLSCSPISGHRSVSWYQQTPGQGLQFLFEYFSETQRNKGNFPGRFSGRQFSNSRSEMNVSTLELGDSALYLCASSQAVGGTDTQYFGPGTRLTVL.

The chain joins TRBV18 to TRBJ2-5; 7 bases match TRBD2. The CDR3 is 13 amino acids. Germline assignment: CDR1 KGHSH and CDR2 LQKENI. Trimming at V came to 6 bases and at J to 3 bases, leaving 4 bases not matched to a gene. Here the CDR3 reads CASSPGLKETQYF. The CDR3 DNA reads as TGTGCCAGCTCCCCGGGACTAAAAGAGACCCAGTACTTC.